In its sample, the clone carrying this TCR beta chain was seen many times. V lost 5 bases and J 6 bases, leaving 14 bases between the germline ends. The CDR3 has 15 residues. Germline values: CDR1 MNHEY, CDR2 SMNVEV (reference sequence). The data are from a study of regulatory T cells in long-lasting Graves disease. Noted time point: persistent/refractory GD, antithyroid drugs over 5 years with positive TRAb. Following extraction of RNA from PBMCs, that RNA was used to make the TCR library. TCR beta libraries were built with iRepertoire HTBI primers and Arm-PCR of CDR3 regions. TCRdb re-derived calls from the multiplex PCR reads in MiXCR, one entry per CDR3 protein. Seen here are approximately 690,000 distinct CDR3 sequences, around 30% observed once, and the top ten hold about two fifths.

The V gene is TRBV27, the J gene TRBJ1-6; D gene uncertain. The clonotype originates from a female donor with Graves disease. This specimen was peripheral blood mononuclear cells (PBMCs), taken when the disease was refractory, from a patient treated with antithyroid drugs. The CDR3 reads CASSILTASNSPLHF. The CDR3 region has the DNA TGTGCCAGCAGTATCCTTACAGCCTCTAATTCACCCCTCCACTTT.